Following are 13 T cell receptor beta chains from one sample sequenced in a study of blood T cell repertoires in COVID-19. TCRdb's table, derived via immunoSEQ multiplex PCR, lists solely in-frame clones and lacks some. The table lists under 300,000 clones, 85% to 90% of them singletons. Sequenced: PBMCs or T cells enriched from blood (not recorded which). These receptors were taken from an older woman in a cohort exposed to, infected with or recovered from COVID-19 (not recorded which).

The rearrangement joins TRBV2 to TRBJ2-1, with TRBD2 as a possible D gene (6 bases). CDR3 length: 12 residues. The germline V gene has CDR1 SNHLY and CDR2 FYNNEI. V lost 3 bases to trimming and J lost 15 bases, with 15 bases between them. CDR3 DNA sequence: TGTGCCAGCAGTGAGGCGCGGCTCGGGGGGTTCTTC. Translation gives CASSEARLGGFF.

The V call is TRBV19, the J call TRBJ1-5; D is unresolved. Germline lookup yields CDR1 LNHDA and CDR2 SQIVND (reference sequence). CDR3 size: 17 residues. Trimming took 6 bases from V and 2 from J, leaving 20 bases between them. For the CDR3, the DNA is TGTGCCAGTAGCCTCTTGGGCGGGCTCCAGGGCAATCAGCCCCAGCATTTT. Translating gives CASSLLGGLQGNQPQHF.

CDR3 nucleotide sequence: TGTGCCAGCAGTATATGGACAGGGGCCCAAGAGACCCAGTACTTC. Its protein product is CASSIWTGAQETQYF. The gene calls are TRBV6-5 and TRBJ2-5; the match to TRBD1 covers 9 bases. CDR3 length: 15 amino acids. Per the germline V gene, CDR1 is MNHEY and CDR2 is SVGAGI. The J segment lost 1 base and the V segment lost 5 bases, leaving 5 bases of the junction unmatched.

This clone was found a few times. The rearrangement links TRBV21-1 to TRBJ2-7; the table's D call TRBD2 went unverified against the DNA. TRBV21-1 is given as a pseudogene. CDR3 size: 18 residues. CDR3 DNA sequence: TGTGCCAGCAGCAAAGATACCCCCAGGGTAGCGGACCACTACGAGCAGTACTTC. Protein product: CASSKDTPRVADHYEQYF.

For the CDR3, the DNA is TGTGCCAGCAGTGAGGGTAGGCTATCCTACAATGAGCAGTTCTTC. Its protein is CASSEGRLSYNEQFF. This chain joins TRBV7-3 and TRBJ2-1; TRBD2 might be the D (5 bases). This CDR3 has 15 amino acids. CDR1 SGHTA and CDR2 FQGTGA come from the germline V gene. Trimming took 6 bases from V and 1 from J, leaving 13 bases between them. The full variable domain, with the rest looked up from reference TRBV7-3 and TRBJ2-1, is GAGVSQTPSNKVTEKGKYVELRCDPISGHTALYWYRQSLGQGPEFLIYFQGTGAADDSGLPNDRFFAVRPEGSVSTLKIQRTERGDSAVYLCASSEGRLSYNEQFFGPGTRLTVL.

J is TRBJ1-5 and V is TRBV2, with 7 positions matching TRBD1. V gave up 1 base and J gave up 5 bases; unmatched junction bases: 5. There are 15 residues in the CDR3. Germline CDR1 reads SNHLY; CDR2 reads FYNNEI. The CDR3: CASSEDRGVYQPQHF. For the CDR3, the DNA is TGTGCCAGCAGTGAAGACAGGGGTGTATATCAGCCCCAGCATTTT.

V is TRBV21-1 and J is TRBJ2-5; the listed D gene, TRBD2, was not tested against the DNA. TRBV21-1 is annotated as a pseudogene. CDR3 length equals 16 residues. This CDR3 reads CASRRCPEAPQETQYF. CDR3 nucleotides: TGTGCCAGCAGGAGATGTCCCGAAGCCCCCCAAGAGACCCAGTACTTC.

In the case of this clone: A junction end diverges from the germline sequence, so it may reflect a read error. The V and J genes are TRBV5-4 and TRBJ1-6; TRBD1 matches 9 bases. In germline, CDR1 is SGHNT, CDR2 YYREEE (reference sequence). The CDR3 is 13 residues long. The CDR3, as DNA: TGTGCCAGCAGGCTGGACAGGGGCGGACGGTCGGACTTT. Its protein product is CASRLDRGGRSDF. The whole variable domain, remainder taken from reference TRBV5-4 and TRBJ1-6, is ETGVTQSPTHLIKTRGQQVTLRCSSQSGHNTVSWYQQALGQGPQFIFQYYREEENGRGNFPPRFSGLQFPNYSSELNVNALELDDSALYLCASRLDRGGRSDFGNGTRLTVT.

The V gene is TRBV28, the J gene TRBJ2-1, with D maybe TRBD2 (5 bases). Trimming removed 4 bases at V and 3 bases at J, with 19 bases between. Germline CDR1 and CDR2: MDHEN and SYDVKM. The CDR3 has 17 amino acids. This CDR3 reads CASSYRPLAGSYNEQFF. DNA for the CDR3: TGTGCCAGCAGTTACCGCCCTCTGGCGGGCAGCTACAATGAGCAGTTCTTC. The full variable domain, completed using reference TRBV28 and TRBJ2-1, is DVKVTQSSRYLVKRTGEKVFLECVQDMDHENMFWYRQDPGLGLRLIYFSYDVKMKEKGDIPEGYSVSREKKERFSLILESASTNQTSMYLCASSYRPLAGSYNEQFFGPGTRLTVL.

This chain links TRBV27 with TRBJ2-7, with TRBD2 matching over 9 bases. The CDR3 totals 14 residues. With V trimmed by 8 bases and J by 2 bases, 7 bases remained unmatched. CDR1 is MNHEY, CDR2 SMNVEV, per germline (reference sequence). The CDR3 loop is CASGLAGVTYEQYF. For the CDR3, the DNA is TGTGCCAGCGGATTAGCGGGAGTTACCTACGAGCAGTACTTC.

The chain links TRBV7-3 to TRBJ1-1; D gene unclear. Germline V gene lookup returns CDR1 SGHTA and CDR2 FQGTGA. The length of the CDR3 is 15 residues. Trimming took 2 bases from V and 2 from J, leaving 12 bases between them. Written as DNA, the CDR3 is TGTGCCAGCAGCTTATTTGAGGTCCGCAACACTGAAGCTTTCTTT. This gives the protein CASSLFEVRNTEAFF.

V usage is TRBV10-3 and J usage is TRBJ2-1; D is unresolved. CDR3 length equals 13 residues. Germline V lookup: CDR1 ENHRY, CDR2 SYGVKD. Trimming shortened V by 1 base and J by 9 bases, and 10 bases separated the two germline ends. The chain's CDR3 is CAISELSPGEQFF. CDR3 bases: TGTGCCATCAGTGAGTTGAGCCCCGGTGAGCAGTTCTTC.

The chain recombines TRBV11-3 with TRBJ1-1; D possibly corresponds to TRBD1 (5 bases). Trimming removed 1 base at V and 5 bases at J, with 8 bases between. The CDR3 contains 13 residues. From germline, CDR1 is SGHNT and CDR2 YENEEA. The CDR3 DNA is TGTGCCAGCAGCTTAGGCAGGGCAACTGAAGCTTTCTTT. Translation: CASSLGRATEAFF.